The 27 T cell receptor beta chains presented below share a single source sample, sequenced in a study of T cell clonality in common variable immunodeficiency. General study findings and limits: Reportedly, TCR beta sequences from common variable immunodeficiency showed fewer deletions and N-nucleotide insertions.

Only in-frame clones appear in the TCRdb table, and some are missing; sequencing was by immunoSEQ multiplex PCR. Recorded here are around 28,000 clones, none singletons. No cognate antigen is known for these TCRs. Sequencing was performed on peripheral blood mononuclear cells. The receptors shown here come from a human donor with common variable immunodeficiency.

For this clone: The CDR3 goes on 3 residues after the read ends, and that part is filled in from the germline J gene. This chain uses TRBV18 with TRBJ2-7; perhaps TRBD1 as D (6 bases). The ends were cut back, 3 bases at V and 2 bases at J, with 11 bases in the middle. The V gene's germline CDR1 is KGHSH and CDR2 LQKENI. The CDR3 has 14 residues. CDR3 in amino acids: CASSPYRETYEQYF. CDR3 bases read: TGTGCCAGCTCACCTTACAGGGAAACCTACGAG.

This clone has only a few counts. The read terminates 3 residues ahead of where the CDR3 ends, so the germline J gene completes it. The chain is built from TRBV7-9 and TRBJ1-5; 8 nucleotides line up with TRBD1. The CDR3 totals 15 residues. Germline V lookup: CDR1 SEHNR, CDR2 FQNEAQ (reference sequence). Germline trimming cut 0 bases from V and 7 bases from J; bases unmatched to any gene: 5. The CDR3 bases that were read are TGTGCCAGCAGCTTAGCGACAGGGGCTGGGCAGCCC. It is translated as CASSLATGAGQP. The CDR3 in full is CASSLATGAGQPQHF.

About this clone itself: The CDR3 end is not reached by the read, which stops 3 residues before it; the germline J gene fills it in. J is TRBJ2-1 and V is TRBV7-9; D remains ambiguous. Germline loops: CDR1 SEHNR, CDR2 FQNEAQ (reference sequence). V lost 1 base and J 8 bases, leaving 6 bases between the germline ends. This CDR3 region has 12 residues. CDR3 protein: CASSLVVHEQFF. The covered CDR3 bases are TGTGCCAGCAGCTTAGTCGTCCATGAG.

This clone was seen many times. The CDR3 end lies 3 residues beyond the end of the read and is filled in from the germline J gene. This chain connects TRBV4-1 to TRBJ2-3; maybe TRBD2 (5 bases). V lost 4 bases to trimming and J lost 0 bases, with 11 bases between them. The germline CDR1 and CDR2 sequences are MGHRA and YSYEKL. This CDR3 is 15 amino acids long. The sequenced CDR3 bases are TGCGCCAGCAGCCTCGCGGGTAGAAGCACAGATACG. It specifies CASSLAGRSTDT. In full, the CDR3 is CASSLAGRSTDTQYF.

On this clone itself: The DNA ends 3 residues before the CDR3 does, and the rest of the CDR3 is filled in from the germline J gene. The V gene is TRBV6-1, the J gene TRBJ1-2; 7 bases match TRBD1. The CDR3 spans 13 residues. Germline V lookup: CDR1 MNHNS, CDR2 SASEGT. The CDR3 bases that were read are TGTGCCAGCAGTCAAGACAGGGCTCGAGGC. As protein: CASSQDRARG. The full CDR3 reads CASSQDRARGYTF.

The CDR3 sequence: CAYGQGFGSPLHF. CDR3 DNA, as far as it was read: TGTGCCTACGGACAGGGGTTTGGCTCACCC. The chain couples TRBV30 to TRBJ1-6; TRBD1 agrees at 9 bases. The read comes to an end 3 residues before the CDR3 does, leaving the germline J gene to fill in the end. Trimming took 7 bases from V and 10 from J; bases not matched to a gene: 8. There are 13 residues in the CDR3. The V gene's germline CDR1 is GTSNPN and CDR2 SVGIG (reference sequence).

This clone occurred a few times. CDR3 DNA, as far as it was read: TGTGCCAGCAGCCTAGCGGTTTATAATGAG. This encodes CASSLAVYNE. The entire CDR3 sequence reads CASSLAVYNEQFF. This chain links TRBV2 with TRBJ2-1; 7 nucleotides align to TRBD2. The CDR3 end lies 3 residues beyond the end of the read and is filled in from the germline J gene. The length of the CDR3 is 13 residues. CDR1 and CDR2 from the germline V gene are SNHLY and FYNNEI. V gave up 6 bases and J gave up 7 bases; unmatched junction bases: 6. Full variable domain (missing parts from reference TRBV2 and TRBJ2-1): EPEVTQTPSHQVTQMGQEVILRCVPISNHLYFYWYRQILGQKVEFLVSFYNNEISEKSEIFDDQFSVERPDGSNFTLKIRSTKLEDSAMYFCASSLAVYNEQFFGPGTRLTVL.

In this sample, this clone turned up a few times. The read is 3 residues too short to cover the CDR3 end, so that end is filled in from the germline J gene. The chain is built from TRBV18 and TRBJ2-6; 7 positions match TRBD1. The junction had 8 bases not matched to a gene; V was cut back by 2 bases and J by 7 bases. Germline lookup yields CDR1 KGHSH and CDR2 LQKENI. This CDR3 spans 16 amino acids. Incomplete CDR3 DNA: TGTGCCAGCTCACCAGGACAGGCGCGGTCTGCCAACGTC. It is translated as CASSPGQARSANV. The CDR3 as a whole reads CASSPGQARSANVLTF. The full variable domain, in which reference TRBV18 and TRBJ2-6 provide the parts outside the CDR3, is NAGVMQNPRHLVRRRGQEARLRCSPMKGHSHVYWYRQLPEEGLKFMVYLQKENIIDESGMPKERFSAEFPKEGPSILRIQQVVRGDSAAYFCASSPGQARSANVLTFGAGSRLTVL.

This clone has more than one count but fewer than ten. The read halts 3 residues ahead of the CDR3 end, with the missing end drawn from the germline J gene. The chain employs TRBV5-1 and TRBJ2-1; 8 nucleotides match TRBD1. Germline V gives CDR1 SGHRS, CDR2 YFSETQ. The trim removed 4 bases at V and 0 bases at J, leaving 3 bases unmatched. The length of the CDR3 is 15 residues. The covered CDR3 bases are TGCGCCAGCAGCGCCGGGACAGGCTCCTACAATGAG. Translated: CASSAGTGSYNE. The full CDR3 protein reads CASSAGTGSYNEQFF.

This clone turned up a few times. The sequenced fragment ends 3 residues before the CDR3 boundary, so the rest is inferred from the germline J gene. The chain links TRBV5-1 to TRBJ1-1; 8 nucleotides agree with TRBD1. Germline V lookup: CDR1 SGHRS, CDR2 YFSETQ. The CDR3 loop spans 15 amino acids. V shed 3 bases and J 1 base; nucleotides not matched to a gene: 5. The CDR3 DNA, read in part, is TGCGCCAGCAGCTCCGGGACAGGAGCGAACACTGAA. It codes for CASSSGTGANTE. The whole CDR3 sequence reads CASSSGTGANTEAFF. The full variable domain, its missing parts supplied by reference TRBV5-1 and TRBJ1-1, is KAGVTQTPRYLIKTRGQQVTLSCSPISGHRSVSWYQQTPGQGLQFLFEYFSETQRNKGNFPGRFSGRQFSNSRSEMNVSTLELGDSALYLCASSSGTGANTEAFFGQGTRLTVV.

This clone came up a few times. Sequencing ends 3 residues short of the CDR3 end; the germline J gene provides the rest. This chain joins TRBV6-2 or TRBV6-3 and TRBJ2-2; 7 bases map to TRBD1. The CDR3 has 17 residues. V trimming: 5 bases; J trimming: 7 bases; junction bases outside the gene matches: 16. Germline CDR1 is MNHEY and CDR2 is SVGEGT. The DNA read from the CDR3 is TGTGCCAGCAGTCTCGGACAGGATTTTTGGCTCATCGGGGAG. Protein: CASSLGQDFWLIGE. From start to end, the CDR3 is CASSLGQDFWLIGELFF.

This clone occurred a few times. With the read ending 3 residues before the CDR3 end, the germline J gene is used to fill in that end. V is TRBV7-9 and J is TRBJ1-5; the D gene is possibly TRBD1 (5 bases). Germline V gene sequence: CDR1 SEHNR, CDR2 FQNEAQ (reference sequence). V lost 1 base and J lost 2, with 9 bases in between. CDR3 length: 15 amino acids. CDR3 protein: CASSLVQAGNQPQHF. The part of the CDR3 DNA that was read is TGTGCCAGCAGCTTAGTACAGGCCGGCAATCAGCCC.

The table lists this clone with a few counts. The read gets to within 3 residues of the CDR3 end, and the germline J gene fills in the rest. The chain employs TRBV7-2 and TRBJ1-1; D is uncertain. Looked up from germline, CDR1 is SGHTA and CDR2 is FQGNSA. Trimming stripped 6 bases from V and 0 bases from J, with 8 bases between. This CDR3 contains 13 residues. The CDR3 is CASRTEMNTEAFF. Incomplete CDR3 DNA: TGTGCCAGCAGAACAGAAATGAACACTGAA.

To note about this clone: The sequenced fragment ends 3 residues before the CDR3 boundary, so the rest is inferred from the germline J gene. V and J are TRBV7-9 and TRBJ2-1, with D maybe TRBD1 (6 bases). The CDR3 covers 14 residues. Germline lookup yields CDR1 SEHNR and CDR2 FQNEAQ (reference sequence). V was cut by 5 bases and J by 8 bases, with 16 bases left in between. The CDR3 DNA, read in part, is TGTGCCAGCAGCAACACAGGGATTGGCCATGAG. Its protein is CASSNTGIGHE. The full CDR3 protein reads CASSNTGIGHEQFF.

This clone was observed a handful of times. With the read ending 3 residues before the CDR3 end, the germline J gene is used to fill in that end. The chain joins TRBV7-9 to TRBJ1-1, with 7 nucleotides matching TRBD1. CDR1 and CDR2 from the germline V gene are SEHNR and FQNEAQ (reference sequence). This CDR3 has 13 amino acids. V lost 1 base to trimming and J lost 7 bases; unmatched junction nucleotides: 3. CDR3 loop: CASSLGRDSEAFF. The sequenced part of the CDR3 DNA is TGTGCCAGCAGCTTAGGCCGGGACAGTGAA.

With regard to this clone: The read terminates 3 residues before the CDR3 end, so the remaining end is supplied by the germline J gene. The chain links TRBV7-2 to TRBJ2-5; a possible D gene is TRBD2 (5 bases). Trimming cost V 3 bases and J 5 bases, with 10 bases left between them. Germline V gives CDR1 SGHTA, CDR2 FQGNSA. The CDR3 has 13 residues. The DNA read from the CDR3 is TGTGCCAGCAGCTTCGGACTGGGGGAGACC. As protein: CASSFGLGET. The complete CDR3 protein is CASSFGLGETQYF.

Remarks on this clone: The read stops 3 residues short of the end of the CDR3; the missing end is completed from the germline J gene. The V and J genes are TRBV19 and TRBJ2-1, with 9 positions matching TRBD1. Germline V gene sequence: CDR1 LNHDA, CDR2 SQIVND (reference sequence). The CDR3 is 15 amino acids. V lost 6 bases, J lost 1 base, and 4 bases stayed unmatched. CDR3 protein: CASRQDRGSYNEQFF. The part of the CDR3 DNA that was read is TGTGCCAGTAGACAGGACAGGGGATCCTACAATGAG. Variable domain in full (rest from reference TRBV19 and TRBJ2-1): DGGITQSPKYLFRKEGQNVTLSCEQNLNHDAMYWYRQDPGQGLRLIYYSQIVNDFQKGDIAEGYSVSREKKESFPLTVTSAQKNPTAFYLCASRQDRGSYNEQFFGPGTRLTVL.

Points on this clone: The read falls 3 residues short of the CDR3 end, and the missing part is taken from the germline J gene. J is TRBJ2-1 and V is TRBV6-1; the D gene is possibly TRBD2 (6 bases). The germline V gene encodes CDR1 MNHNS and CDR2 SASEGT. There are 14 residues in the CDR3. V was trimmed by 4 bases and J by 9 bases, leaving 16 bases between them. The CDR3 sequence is CASSATNGGREQFF. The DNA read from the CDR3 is TGTGCCAGCAGTGCCACTAACGGGGGTCGTGAG.

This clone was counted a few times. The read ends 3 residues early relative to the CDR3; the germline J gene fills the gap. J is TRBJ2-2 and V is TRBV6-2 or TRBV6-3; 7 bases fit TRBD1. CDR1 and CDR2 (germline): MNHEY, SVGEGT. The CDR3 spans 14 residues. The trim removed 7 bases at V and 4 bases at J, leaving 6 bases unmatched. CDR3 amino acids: CASNRQGPTGELFF. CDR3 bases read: TGTGCCAGCAACCGACAGGGACCCACCGGGGAG.

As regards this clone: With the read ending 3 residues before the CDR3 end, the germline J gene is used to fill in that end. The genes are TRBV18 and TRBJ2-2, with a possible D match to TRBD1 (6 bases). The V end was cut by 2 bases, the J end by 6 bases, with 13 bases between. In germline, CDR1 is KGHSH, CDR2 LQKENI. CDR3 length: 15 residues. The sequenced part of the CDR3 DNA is TGTGCCAGCTCACCAGGGGGCTTGCTTTCCGGGGAG. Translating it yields CASSPGGLLSGE. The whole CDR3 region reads CASSPGGLLSGELFF. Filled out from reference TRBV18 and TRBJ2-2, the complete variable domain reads NAGVMQNPRHLVRRRGQEARLRCSPMKGHSHVYWYRQLPEEGLKFMVYLQKENIIDESGMPKERFSAEFPKEGPSILRIQQVVRGDSAAYFCASSPGGLLSGELFFGEGSRLTVL.

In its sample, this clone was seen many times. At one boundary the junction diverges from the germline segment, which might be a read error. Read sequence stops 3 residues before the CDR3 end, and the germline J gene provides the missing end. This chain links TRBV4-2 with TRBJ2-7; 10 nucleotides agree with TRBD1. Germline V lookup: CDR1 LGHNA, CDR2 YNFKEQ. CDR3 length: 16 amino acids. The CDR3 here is CASSHSGTGESYEQYF. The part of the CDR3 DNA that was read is TGCGCCAGCAGCCATTCCGGGACAGGGGAATCCTACGAG.

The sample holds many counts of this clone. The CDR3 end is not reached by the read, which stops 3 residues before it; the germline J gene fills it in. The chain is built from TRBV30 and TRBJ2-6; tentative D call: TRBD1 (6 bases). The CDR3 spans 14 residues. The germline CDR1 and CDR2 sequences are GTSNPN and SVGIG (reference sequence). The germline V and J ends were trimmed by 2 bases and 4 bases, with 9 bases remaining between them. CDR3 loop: CAWSTGRGANVLTF. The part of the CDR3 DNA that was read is TGTGCCTGGAGTACAGGGAGAGGGGCCAACGTC.

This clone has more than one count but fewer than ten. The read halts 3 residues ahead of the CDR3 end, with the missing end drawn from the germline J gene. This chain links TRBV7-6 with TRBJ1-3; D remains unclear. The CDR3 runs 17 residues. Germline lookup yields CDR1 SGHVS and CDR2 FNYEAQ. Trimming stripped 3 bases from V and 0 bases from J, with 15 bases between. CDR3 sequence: CASSFPVSPGSGNTIYF. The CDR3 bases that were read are TGTGCCAGCAGCTTCCCCGTAAGCCCGGGCTCTGGAAACACC.

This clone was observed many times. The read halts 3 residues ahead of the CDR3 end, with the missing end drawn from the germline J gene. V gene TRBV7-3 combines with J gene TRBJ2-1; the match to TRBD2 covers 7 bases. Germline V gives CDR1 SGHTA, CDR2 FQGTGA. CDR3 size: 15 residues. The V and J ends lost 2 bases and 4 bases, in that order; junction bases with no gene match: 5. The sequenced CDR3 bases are TGTGCCAGCAGCTTAGATGCGGGACTATACAATGAG. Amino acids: CASSLDAGLYNE. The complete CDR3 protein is CASSLDAGLYNEQFF.

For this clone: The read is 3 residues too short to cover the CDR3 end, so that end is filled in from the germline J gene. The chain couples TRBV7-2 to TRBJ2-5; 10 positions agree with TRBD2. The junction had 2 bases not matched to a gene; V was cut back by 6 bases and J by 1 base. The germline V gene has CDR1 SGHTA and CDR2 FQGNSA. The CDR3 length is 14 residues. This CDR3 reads CASRRTSGQETQYF. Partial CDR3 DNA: TGTGCCAGCAGGCGGACTAGCGGCCAAGAGACC.

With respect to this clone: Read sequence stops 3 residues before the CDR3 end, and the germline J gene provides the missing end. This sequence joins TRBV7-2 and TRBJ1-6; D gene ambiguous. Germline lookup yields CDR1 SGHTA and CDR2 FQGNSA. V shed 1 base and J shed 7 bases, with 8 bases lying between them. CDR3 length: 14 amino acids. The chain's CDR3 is CASSLESQNSPLHF. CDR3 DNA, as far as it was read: TGTGCCAGCAGCTTAGAAAGCCAAAATTCACCC. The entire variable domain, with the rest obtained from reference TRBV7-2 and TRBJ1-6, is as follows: GAGVSQSPSNKVTEKGKDVELRCDPISGHTALYWYRQSLGQGLEFLIYFQGNSAPDKSGLPSDRFSAERTGGSVSTLTIQRTQQEDSAVYLCASSLESQNSPLHFGNGTRLTVT.

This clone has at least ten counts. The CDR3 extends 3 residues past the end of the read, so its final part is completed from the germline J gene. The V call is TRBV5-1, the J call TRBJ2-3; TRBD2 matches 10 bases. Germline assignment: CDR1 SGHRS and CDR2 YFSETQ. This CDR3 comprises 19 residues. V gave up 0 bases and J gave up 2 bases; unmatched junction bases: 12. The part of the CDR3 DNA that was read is TGCGCCAGCAGCTTGGTAGCGGTAACTAGCGGGGAAATCACAGATACG. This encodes CASSLVAVTSGEITDT. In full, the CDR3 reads CASSLVAVTSGEITDTQYF. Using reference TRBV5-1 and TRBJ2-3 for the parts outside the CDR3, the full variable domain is KAGVTQTPRYLIKTRGQQVTLSCSPISGHRSVSWYQQTPGQGLQFLFEYFSETQRNKGNFPGRFSGRQFSNSRSEMNVSTLELGDSALYLCASSLVAVTSGEITDTQYFGPGTRLTVL.